This section outlines one T cell receptor beta chain sequence together with its context. Its antigen is not identified. Germline CDR1 reads ENHRY; CDR2 reads SYGVKD. This CDR3 contains 16 residues. Deletions cut 1 base from V and 1 base from J, with 11 bases between. Method: immunoSEQ multiplex PCR; TCRdb's copy keeps in-frame clones and lacks some. The data contain approximately 1.4 million clones, 95% to 99% of them singletons. This entry belongs to a study of shared clonotypes between healthy human individuals. In the study overall: Per donor, three plates held CD4 naive cells, three held CD4 memory, two held CD8 naive and one held CD8 memory.

The study's findings and limits: Clonotypes which were not shared had lower generation probabilities than clonotypes that all four donors shared.

The J gene is TRBJ1-5, the V gene TRBV10-3; tentative D call: TRBD1 (5 bases). This clonotype originated in a man aged 25 to 45 in good health. The sample consisted of naive CD4+ T cells sorted from blood. As for subset: CD45RA+ positively selected. CDR3 residues: CAISEYSTASNQPQHF. CDR3 coding DNA: TGTGCCATCAGTGAGTACTCGACAGCCAGCAATCAGCCCCAGCATTTT.